A selection of T cell receptor beta chains follows, all from one sample in a study of lymphopenia after photon versus proton radiotherapy. Measured with immunoSEQ multiplex PCR; TCRdb has only the in-frame clones, and not every one. The sample yields about 40,000 clones, around 84% seen once. This specimen was peripheral blood, taken from a patient treated with proton-based radiotherapy. The receptors here all came from an older woman with pancreatic cancer. Some clones in this sample may be carry-over from other donors' samples. Each CDR3 is given with its conserved first and last residue. Fields, in order: CDR3 protein, CDR3 DNA, D gene, J gene, clone size, V gene. The D gene is left open where the match is weak. Size is stated for part of the rows, as once, few or many counts, or as a class when the clone is expanded.

CDR3 protein: CASSLESGETYEQYF
CDR3 DNA: TGTGCCAGCAGCTTAGAAAGCGGAGAGACCTACGAGCAGTACTTC
D gene: -
J gene: TRBJ2-7
clone size: -
V gene: TRBV7-2

CDR3 protein: CASSEYASRSTDTQYF
CDR3 DNA: TGTGCCAGCAGTGAATATGCCTCACGGTCGACAGATACGCAGTATTTT
D gene: -
J gene: TRBJ2-3
clone size: -
V gene: TRBV2

CDR3 protein: CASSPRQGIYSYEQYF
CDR3 DNA: TGTGCCAGCAGCCCTAGACAGGGGATATACTCCTACGAGCAGTACTTC
D gene: TRBD1
J gene: TRBJ2-7
clone size: once
V gene: TRBV7-6

CDR3 protein: CAWSVDRGRVYGYTF
CDR3 DNA: TGTGCCTGGAGTGTGGACAGGGGGCGCGTTTATGGCTACACCTTC
D gene: TRBD1
J gene: TRBJ1-2
clone size: -
V gene: TRBV30

CDR3 protein: CASSMWQGANNQPQHF
CDR3 DNA: TGTGCCAGTAGTATGTGGCAGGGGGCTAACAATCAGCCCCAGCATTTT
D gene: TRBD1
J gene: TRBJ1-5
clone size: -
V gene: TRBV19

CDR3 protein: CASSIGTGNTKLFF
CDR3 DNA: TGTGCCAGCAGCATTGGGACAGGGAATACGAAACTGTTTTTT
D gene: TRBD1
J gene: TRBJ1-4
clone size: -
V gene: TRBV5-8

CDR3 protein: CAISPSGGVPSTDTQYF
CDR3 DNA: TGTGCCATCAGTCCCTCTGGAGGGGTTCCTAGCACAGATACGCAGTATTTT
D gene: -
J gene: TRBJ2-3
clone size: -
V gene: TRBV10-3

CDR3 protein: CASSPPDRRNQPQHF
CDR3 DNA: TGTGCCAGCAGCCCCCCCGACAGGCGCAATCAGCCCCAGCATTTT
D gene: -
J gene: TRBJ1-5
clone size: -
V gene: TRBV5-6

CDR3 protein: CAISEPWGGPASGNTIYF
CDR3 DNA: TGTGCCATCAGTGAGCCCTGGGGGGGGCCAGCCTCTGGAAACACCATATATTTT
D gene: -
J gene: TRBJ1-3
clone size: once
V gene: TRBV10-3

CDR3 protein: CASSSPRGVETQYF
CDR3 DNA: TGCGCCAGCAGCTCTCCTAGGGGCGTGGAGACCCAGTACTTC
D gene: -
J gene: TRBJ2-5
clone size: -
V gene: TRBV5-1

CDR3 protein: CASSQDGWTGTSVVSYNEQFF
CDR3 DNA: TGTGCCAGCAGCCAAGATGGATGGACAGGGACTAGCGTCGTCTCCTACAATGAGCAGTTCTTC
D gene: TRBD2
J gene: TRBJ2-1
clone size: -
V gene: TRBV4-2

CDR3 protein: CASSLNNSPLHF
CDR3 DNA: TGTGCCAGCAGTCTCAATAATTCACCCCTCCACTTT
D gene: -
J gene: TRBJ1-6
clone size: -
V gene: TRBV28

CDR3 protein: CSVDLSGTSSYEQYF
CDR3 DNA: TGCAGCGTTGACTTGTCCGGGACTAGCTCCTACGAGCAGTACTTC
D gene: TRBD2
J gene: TRBJ2-7
clone size: -
V gene: TRBV29-1

CDR3 protein: CASSQGTGLAGELFF
CDR3 DNA: TGCGCCAGCAGCCAAGGAACAGGTCTGGCCGGGGAGCTGTTTTTT
D gene: -
J gene: TRBJ2-2
clone size: -
V gene: TRBV4-3

CDR3 protein: CSYGRLAGNEQFF
CDR3 DNA: TGCAGTTATGGGAGACTAGCGGGGAATGAGCAGTTCTTC
D gene: TRBD2
J gene: TRBJ2-1
clone size: few
V gene: TRBV29-1